This record covers a single T cell receptor (beta chain). The CDR3 sequence is 15 residues long. Germline V CDR1 and CDR2: MDHEN, SYDVKM. Trimming stripped 3 bases from V and 5 bases from J, with 14 bases between. The source of the sample is a study of blood T cell repertoires in COVID-19. In the original processing: Reference gene primer amplification gave estimated nucleated cell counts. The table came from immunoSEQ multiplex PCR; TCRdb's copy has only in-frame clones and leaves some out. D and trimming were read from the DNA, whereas the V and J calls and clone size are those reported in that table. The sample holds some 300,000 clones; 90% are singletons and the top ten take roughly 1%.

The genes are TRBV28 and TRBJ1-5, with D maybe TRBD1 (6 bases). This TCR came from a woman in her forties with COVID-19, enrolled during active disease. Sequences were obtained from peripheral blood. This chain's CDR3 is CASSFVQGEHQPQHF. DNA for the CDR3: TGTGCCAGCAGTTTTGTACAGGGCGAGCATCAGCCCCAGCATTTT.